This T cell receptor beta chain was obtained from a study of T cell repertoires in cytomegalovirus infection. Turning to the study itself: The authors relied on CMV epitopes, both recently identified HLA-C-restricted and well-studied HLA-B-restricted. Indications of both CMV infection and matching HLA type were provided by public TCR beta signatures. Study-wide results and limits: Cumulative public TCR beta family frequency identified carriers of CMV plus the relevant HLA. In two of eight donors, the top clonotype was HLA-C-restricted CMV-specific.

This clonotype was seen many times. Its specificity is not known. MiXCR, applied by TCRdb to the reads, yields one record per CDR3 protein. The sample has about 570,000 distinct CDR3 sequences, almost 40% seen once. Germline-derived CDR1 and CDR2 are SGHTA and FQGNSA. The ends lost 3 bases at V and 0 bases at J; junction bases unmatched: 6. CDR3 length: 16 residues. This receptor was taken from a human donor in good health (CMV status not recorded). Some clones in this sample may be carry-over from other donors' samples. The material was cultured PBMCs, obtained from culture after CMV antigen stimulation. This sequence joins TRBV7-2 and TRBJ2-3, with 7 bases aligning to TRBD2. CDR3 in amino acids: CASSLVGTTSTDTQYF. Written as DNA, the CDR3 is TGTGCCAGCAGCTTGGTCGGGACTACTAGCACAGATACGCAGTATTTT.